This T cell receptor beta chain appears in the sequencing data of a study of blood T cell repertoires in COVID-19. Study summary: The United States, Italy and Spain supplied acute and convalescent COVID-19 samples.

Generated by immunoSEQ multiplex PCR, the TCRdb table keeps only in-frame clones and is missing some. This repertoire shows approximately 60,000 clones, around 83% found once; its top ten account for approximately 6%. The CDR3 has 14 residues. CDR1 and CDR2 (germline): SNHLY, FYNNEI. J was trimmed by 7 bases and V by 4 bases; bases with no gene match: 6. The sample consisted of peripheral blood. This chain links TRBV2 with TRBJ2-3, with 9 bases aligning to TRBD2. The TCR originated in a human donor in a cohort sampled during active COVID-19. The CDR3 loop is CASSVSSGANTQYF. DNA of the CDR3: TGTGCCAGCAGTGTTTCTAGCGGGGCAAATACGCAGTATTTT.